These T cell receptor beta chains were read from a single sample in a study of blood T cell repertoires in COVID-19. Clones were read by immunoSEQ multiplex PCR, and TCRdb kept only the in-frame ones, dropping some. The sample has roughly 230,000 clones, about 87% seen once. Sequenced sample: peripheral blood. The receptors shown here come from a man aged 65 to 79 with acute or convalescent COVID-19. The CDR3 runs from the conserved cysteine through the conserved F or W. The order of the fields is clone size, J gene, CDR3 length, V gene, D gene, CDR3 protein, CDR3 DNA. D genes are given only for firm matches. Some rows have no size entry. The others give once, few or many, or a class for an expanded clone.

abundance: -; j_gene: TRBJ2-1; len: 12; v_gene: TRBV30; d_gene: TRBD1; CDR3aa: CAWSGQGAQQFF; CDR3nt: TGTGCCTGGAGTGGACAGGGGGCTCAGCAGTTCTTC
abundance: -; j_gene: TRBJ1-5; len: 12; v_gene: TRBV28; d_gene: TRBD1; CDR3aa: CASIVKGTEPTF; CDR3nt: TGTGCCAGCATCGTAAAAGGGACAGAACCCACTTTT
abundance: -; j_gene: TRBJ2-1; len: 15; v_gene: TRBV7-3; d_gene: TRBD1; CDR3aa: CASSPGQGGYNEQFF; CDR3nt: TGTGCCAGCAGCCCAGGACAGGGTGGATACAATGAGCAGTTCTTC
abundance: -; j_gene: TRBJ2-2; len: 16; v_gene: TRBV7-8; d_gene: TRBD2; CDR3aa: CASSAGLGLNTGELFF; CDR3nt: TGTGCCAGCAGCGCGGGACTAGGACTTAACACCGGGGAGCTGTTTTTT
abundance: -; j_gene: TRBJ2-1; len: 16; v_gene: TRBV28; d_gene: TRBD1; CDR3aa: CASSLLGQGTYNEQFF; CDR3nt: TGTGCCAGCAGTTTACTGGGACAGGGGACCTACAATGAGCAGTTCTTC
abundance: -; j_gene: TRBJ1-4; len: 11; v_gene: TRBV3-1/TRBV3-2; d_gene: -; CDR3aa: CASSQEEKLFF; CDR3nt: TGTGCCAGCAGCCAGGAGGAAAAACTGTTTTTT
abundance: few; j_gene: TRBJ1-4; len: 15; v_gene: TRBV5-1; d_gene: TRBD1; CDR3aa: CASSYRGVDNEKLFF; CDR3nt: TGCGCCAGCAGCTACAGGGGAGTGGATAATGAAAAACTGTTTTTT
abundance: -; j_gene: TRBJ2-7; len: 15; v_gene: TRBV7-8; d_gene: -; CDR3aa: CASSLGAFNSYEQYF; CDR3nt: TGTGCCAGCAGCTTGGGGGCGTTCAATTCCTACGAGCAGTACTTC
abundance: -; j_gene: TRBJ2-1; len: 13; v_gene: TRBV12-3/TRBV12-4; d_gene: -; CDR3aa: CASSLTLVNEQFF; CDR3nt: TGTGCCAGCAGTTTAACACTAGTGAATGAGCAGTTCTTC
abundance: -; j_gene: TRBJ1-1; len: 14; v_gene: TRBV3-1/TRBV3-2; d_gene: -; CDR3aa: CASSPDRLFTEAFF; CDR3nt: TGTGCCAGCAGCCCCGACAGGTTGTTCACTGAAGCTTTCTTT
abundance: -; j_gene: TRBJ1-2; len: 14; v_gene: TRBV3-1/TRBV3-2; d_gene: -; CDR3aa: CASSQAVGAARNTF; CDR3nt: TGTGCCAGCAGCCAAGCAGTAGGGGCAGCGCGAAACACCTTC
abundance: -; j_gene: TRBJ2-7; len: 14; v_gene: TRBV4-2; d_gene: -; CDR3aa: CASSQDGQGFEQYF; CDR3nt: TGTGCCAGCAGCCAAGATGGGCAGGGGTTCGAGCAGTACTTC
abundance: once; j_gene: TRBJ1-4; len: 15; v_gene: TRBV28; d_gene: TRBD1; CDR3aa: CASRSHGTGNEKLFF; CDR3nt: TGTGCCAGCAGATCCCACGGGACAGGGAATGAAAAACTGTTTTTT
abundance: -; j_gene: TRBJ2-5; len: 13; v_gene: TRBV7-2; d_gene: -; CDR3aa: CASSPGFRETQYF; CDR3nt: TGTGCCAGCAGCCCAGGGTTCCGGGAGACCCAGTACTTC
abundance: -; j_gene: TRBJ2-1; len: 14; v_gene: TRBV27; d_gene: -; CDR3aa: CASSLTPGDNEQFF; CDR3nt: TGTGCCAGCAGTTTAACACCTGGAGACAATGAGCAGTTCTTC
abundance: -; j_gene: TRBJ1-1; len: 14; v_gene: TRBV6-2/TRBV6-3; d_gene: TRBD1; CDR3aa: CASSKGQANTEAFF; CDR3nt: TGTGCCAGCAGCAAGGGACAGGCGAACACTGAAGCTTTCTTT
abundance: -; j_gene: TRBJ2-4; len: 20; v_gene: TRBV5-1; d_gene: TRBD1; CDR3aa: CASSPGVRDRGPGAKNIQYF; CDR3nt: TGCGCCAGCAGCCCTGGGGTTCGAGACAGGGGGCCTGGAGCCAAAAACATTCAGTACTTC
abundance: -; j_gene: TRBJ2-7; len: 13; v_gene: TRBV7-9; d_gene: -; CDR3aa: CASSLAGSYEQYF; CDR3nt: TGTGCCAGCAGCTTGGCGGGGTCCTACGAGCAGTACTTC
abundance: -; j_gene: TRBJ1-2; len: 17; v_gene: TRBV11-2; d_gene: TRBD1; CDR3aa: CASSLGIGTGGDYGYTF; CDR3nt: TGTGCCAGCAGCTTAGGGATTGGGACAGGGGGCGACTATGGCTACACCTTC
abundance: -; j_gene: TRBJ1-2; len: 11; v_gene: TRBV2; d_gene: -; CDR3aa: CASRENYGYTF; CDR3nt: TGTGCCAGCCGAGAAAACTATGGCTACACCTTC
abundance: -; j_gene: TRBJ2-5; len: 15; v_gene: TRBV7-8; d_gene: -; CDR3aa: CASSALWGVGETQYF; CDR3nt: TGTGCCAGCAGCGCCCTCTGGGGGGTGGGGGAGACCCAGTACTTC
abundance: -; j_gene: TRBJ2-2; len: 17; v_gene: TRBV9; d_gene: -; CDR3aa: CASSTSRGGINTGELFF; CDR3nt: TGTGCCAGCAGCACCTCCCGCGGCGGGATCAACACCGGGGAGCTGTTTTTT
abundance: -; j_gene: TRBJ1-3; len: 13; v_gene: TRBV30; d_gene: -; CDR3aa: CAWSSMSGNTIYF; CDR3nt: TGTGCCTGGAGTTCTATGTCCGGAAACACCATATATTTT
abundance: -; j_gene: TRBJ1-1; len: 14; v_gene: TRBV5-6; d_gene: -; CDR3aa: CASSRTGRNTEAFF; CDR3nt: TGTGCCAGCAGCCGCACAGGACGTAACACTGAAGCTTTCTTT
abundance: -; j_gene: TRBJ2-7; len: 13; v_gene: TRBV27; d_gene: TRBD1; CDR3aa: CASSFQGAYEQYF; CDR3nt: TGTGCCAGCAGTTTCCAGGGGGCGTACGAGCAGTACTTC
abundance: -; j_gene: TRBJ2-2; len: 14; v_gene: TRBV5-1; d_gene: TRBD1; CDR3aa: CASSPGQGAGELFF; CDR3nt: TGCGCCAGCAGCCCTGGACAGGGGGCCGGGGAGCTGTTTTTT
abundance: -; j_gene: TRBJ1-2; len: 15; v_gene: TRBV9; d_gene: -; CDR3aa: CASSVGTLAHYGYTF; CDR3nt: TGTGCCAGCAGCGTTGGGACTCTGGCCCACTATGGCTACACCTTC
abundance: -; j_gene: TRBJ2-1; len: 16; v_gene: TRBV12-5; d_gene: -; CDR3aa: CASGLLTSYSYNEQFF; CDR3nt: TGTGCTAGTGGTTTGCTAACTAGCTACTCCTACAATGAGCAGTTCTTC
abundance: many; j_gene: TRBJ2-7; len: 15; v_gene: TRBV5-8; d_gene: -; CDR3aa: CASSLHRIKSYEQYF; CDR3nt: TGTGCCAGCAGCTTGCATCGTATAAAGAGCTACGAGCAGTACTTC
abundance: -; j_gene: TRBJ1-5; len: 15; v_gene: TRBV19; d_gene: TRBD1; CDR3aa: CASTRTGVYGQPQHF; CDR3nt: TGTGCCAGTACGAGGACAGGGGTCTATGGACAGCCCCAGCATTTT
abundance: -; j_gene: TRBJ1-3; len: 14; v_gene: TRBV29-1; d_gene: -; CDR3aa: CSVELAGAGNTIYF; CDR3nt: TGCAGCGTTGAACTTGCAGGGGCTGGAAACACCATATATTTT
abundance: -; j_gene: TRBJ2-1; len: 15; v_gene: TRBV30; d_gene: -; CDR3aa: CAWNKVDYRYNEQFF; CDR3nt: TGTGCCTGGAATAAGGTGGACTACCGTTACAATGAGCAGTTCTTC
abundance: -; j_gene: TRBJ2-1; len: 16; v_gene: TRBV7-7; d_gene: TRBD1; CDR3aa: CASSLNTGGADNEQFF; CDR3nt: TGTGCTAGCAGCCTAAATACAGGGGGCGCCGACAATGAGCAGTTCTTC
abundance: once; j_gene: TRBJ2-7; len: 15; v_gene: TRBV18; d_gene: TRBD1; CDR3aa: CASSPRTGGLSEQYF; CDR3nt: TGTGCCAGCTCACCCCGGACAGGGGGCCTGAGTGAGCAGTACTTC
abundance: once; j_gene: TRBJ1-5; len: 13; v_gene: TRBV2; d_gene: -; CDR3aa: CASRTEGNQPQHF; CDR3nt: TGTGCCAGCAGGACAGAGGGCAATCAGCCCCAGCATTTT